This T cell receptor (beta chain) was retrieved from a study of graft-versus-host responses after intestinal transplantation. Study summary: Every transplant recipient was induced with anti-thymocyte globulin, then maintained on tacrolimus and steroids for approximately three years.

The CDR3 has 13 amino acids. Looked up from germline, CDR1 is MNHNS and CDR2 is SASEGT. V lost 2 bases and J 1 base, leaving 6 bases between the germline ends. Study-level results: GvH clones occurred in recipient marrow; some first appeared in ileum or blood. Early post-transplant HvG declines were associated with peak circulating GvH clone levels. Graft-donor T cell macrochimerism in patients accompanied high graft-versus-host to host-versus-graft clonal ratios in allografts.

This clone was seen only once. Antigen unknown. Produced via immunoSEQ multiplex PCR; TCRdb's table is partial and in-frame only. The table shows 99,000 or so clones, with about 90% occurring only once. The source material was unstimulated CD4+ T cells sorted from spleen or lymph node cells, sampled before intestinal transplant. This chain uses TRBV6-1 with TRBJ2-7, with D possibly matching TRBD1 (6 bases). The sequence was obtained from a human donor who received an intestinal transplant. CDR3 sequence: CASSERGSYEQYF. DNA of the CDR3: TGTGCCAGCAGTGAAAGGGGGTCCTACGAGCAGTACTTC.